This TCR beta chain was documented in a study of T cell responses to AZD1222 COVID-19 vaccine. On this clone itself: Its target is not known.

The germline V gene encodes CDR1 SGHTA and CDR2 FQGNSA. The CDR3 is 16 residues long. After removal of 4 bases from V and 8 bases from J, the junction contained 11 bases not matched to a gene. Study-level findings and limits: Vaccine-associated CD4 TCRs spanned spike, dominant at 160-218 and 743-854. In the spike-specific TCR repertoire, nearly half reportedly target unmutated variant regions. Repertoire samples came only from after the peak T cell response. The donors showed a predominance of white British ancestry and of females, with possible underestimation of clonal diversity.

Data came from immunoSEQ multiplex PCR; TCRdb stores just in-frame clones and leaves some out. The sample yields 120,000 or so clones, 70% to 90% seen once. The sequences come from peripheral blood, collected on day 0 of AZD1222 vaccination. This chain joins TRBV7-2 and TRBJ1-6; 7 bases map to TRBD1. The sequence came from an adult in good health. DNA of the CDR3: TGTGCCAGCAGCTCCAGGGCAGGGGGGTCCCATTCACCCCTCCACTTT. It specifies CASSSRAGGSHSPLHF.